This is a list of T cell receptor beta chains from one sample in a study of T-cell reconstitution after alpha-beta-depleted transplantation in children. Using its own MiXCR run on the PCR reads, TCRdb lists one record per CDR3 protein. The sample consists of almost 500,000 distinct CDR3 sequences, around 13% of them appearing once. This material consisted of PBMCs from the stem cell graft donor, taken from the stem cell graft. The receptors were sampled from a human donor who donated a stem cell graft to a child with combined immunodeficiency. CDR3s include the opening cysteine and the closing phenylalanine or tryptophan. D genes are given only for firm matches. Part of the rows lack a size; the others show once, few, many or a class for expanded clones.

>TRBJ2-5|TRBV7-2|few|-
TGTGCCAGCAGCCCGCAAAGTGGCCTAGCAGCCGAGACCCAGTACTTC
CASSPQSGLAAETQYF
>TRBJ2-7|TRBV5-1|many|-
TGCGCCAGCAGCTTCAACTTCTACGAGCAGTACTTC
CASSFNFYEQYF
>TRBJ2-3|TRBV18|few|TRBD1
TGTGCCAGCTCACCCATCCGATTACAGGGGGCGGTCACAGATACGCAGTATTTT
CASSPIRLQGAVTDTQYF
>TRBJ2-5|TRBV11-3|few|TRBD1
TGTGCCAGCAGCTTAGGACAGGGAGAGACCCAGTACTTC
CASSLGQGETQYF
>TRBJ2-7|TRBV15|few|TRBD2
TGTGCCACCAGCAAAGCGCGGGGGGGCCGCGAGCAGTACTTC
CATSKARGGREQYF
>TRBJ2-7|TRBV6-1|-|-
TGTGCCAGCAGTCAAGGGATCGGGAGGGGGCCCTACGAGCAGTACTTC
CASSQGIGRGPYEQYF
>TRBJ2-3|TRBV27|many|TRBD2
TGTGCCAGCAGTCGTTGGCCTAGCGGTAGCACAGATACGCAGTATTTT
CASSRWPSGSTDTQYF
>TRBJ2-1|TRBV6-1|-|-
TGTGCCAGCAGTCAACTATTAGCGTCCCCATGGATCGATGAGCAGTTCTTC
CASSQLLASPWIDEQFF
>TRBJ2-6|TRBV12-3/TRBV12-4|many|TRBD2
TGTGCCAGCAGTCCCCGGGGGGACTCTGGGGCCAACGTCCTGACTTTC
CASSPRGDSGANVLTF
>TRBJ1-2|TRBV4-3|-|-
TGCGCCAGCAGCCCACGCGTCGGCGATTATGGCTACACCTTC
CASSPRVGDYGYTF
>TRBJ2-7|TRBV27|-|-
TGTGCCAGCAGTTTAACGGGCGGAAGGTATTACGAGCAGTACTTC
CASSLTGGRYYEQYF
>TRBJ1-2|TRBV5-5|-|-
TGTGCCAGCAGCTTGCCCTGGGGGGGCGGCCCCTATGGCTACACCTTC
CASSLPWGGGPYGYTF
>TRBJ2-5|TRBV12-1|-|-
TGTGCCAGCAGCAATCGGACTATTCAAGAGACCCAGTACTTC
CASSNRTIQETQYF
>TRBJ2-5|TRBV5-6|many|-
TGTGCCAGCAGCTTAGAACAGACCCAGTACTTC
CASSLEQTQYF
>TRBJ2-1|TRBV7-2|-|-
TGTGCCAGCAGCTTTAGGGCTAGCGCTAAATACAATGAGCAGTTCTTC
CASSFRASAKYNEQFF
>TRBJ2-3|TRBV9|-|-
TGTGCCAGCAGCGAACAGGGAGCAGTTAGCACAGATACGCAGTATTTT
CASSEQGAVSTDTQYF
>TRBJ2-4|TRBV10-3|few|TRBD1
TGTGCCATCCTGGGGAAGTCAGGGGGACGTGCCAAAAACATTCAGTACTTC
CAILGKSGGRAKNIQYF
>TRBJ2-7|TRBV5-4|-|TRBD1
TGTGCCAGCAGCCCTGGTGGGACAGCACTCTACGAGCAGTACTTC
CASSPGGTALYEQYF
>TRBJ2-2|TRBV7-2|-|-
TGTGCCAGCAGCTTACGCGTGGGGGCCACCGGGGAGCTGTTTTTT
CASSLRVGATGELFF
>TRBJ2-1|TRBV9|-|-
TGTGCCAGCAGCGTAGAGGCGGACCTCTACAATGAGCAGTTCTTC
CASSVEADLYNEQFF
>TRBJ2-3|TRBV29-1|many|-
TGCAGCGTTGAAGAAAGTGGGAGTCCAGATACGCAGTATTTT
CSVEESGSPDTQYF
>TRBJ2-5|TRBV9|few|-
TGTGCCAGCAGCCCCCTTCTCAGCCAAGAGACCCAGTACTTC
CASSPLLSQETQYF
>TRBJ2-1|TRBV24-1|few|-
TGTGCCACCAGTGATCCCCTGTCGGGAGTGTGGGATGAGCAGTTCTTC
CATSDPLSGVWDEQFF
>TRBJ2-1|TRBV25-1|-|-
TGTGCCAGCAGTGACCTACGAGAGCAGTTCTTC
CASSDLREQFF
>TRBJ1-3|TRBV12-3/TRBV12-4|-|-
TGTGCCAGCAGTTTAGTACCCGGGACTGGAAACACCATATATTTT
CASSLVPGTGNTIYF
>TRBJ1-5|TRBV7-8|few|TRBD1
TGTGCCAGCAGCCCAGGGGGGGGCCGCAATCAGCCCCAGCATTTT
CASSPGGGRNQPQHF
>TRBJ2-2|TRBV4-3|many|-
TGCGCCAGCAGCCAAGAGAAGGCCGGGGAGCTGTTTTTT
CASSQEKAGELFF